Listed here is a single T cell receptor (beta chain). The antigen is not known. The entry originates in a study of cytomegalovirus exposure and HLA in healthy donors. V gave up 3 bases and J gave up 3 bases; unmatched junction bases: 4. The germline V gene encodes CDR1 SGHDT and CDR2 YYEEEE. The CDR3 totals 14 residues. It was with 60 Vbeta and 13 Jbeta primers that the PCR ran. TCRdb keeps only in-frame clones here, not all; method: immunoSEQ multiplex PCR. The table records hundreds of thousands of clones, roughly 80% of them present only once. General study points: A list of 150 to 200 TCR beta chains associated with cytomegalovirus was given.

The clonotype was recovered from a man under 40 in good health and CMV-seronegative. This chain links TRBV5-6 with TRBJ2-7, with 9 bases that match TRBD2. Sequenced input: PBMCs. The CDR3 protein is CASSSPTSGYEQYF. The CDR3 coding sequence is TGTGCCAGCAGCTCCCCGACTAGCGGCTACGAGCAGTACTTC.